The 13 T cell receptor delta chains below all came from one sample that was sequenced in a study of γδ T cells in repeated Plasmodium falciparum infection. Gammadelta T cells were flow-sorted from PBMC into Vgamma9/Vdelta2+ and Vdelta2-negative populations for bulk analysis. TCRdb called clones from the multiplex PCR reads again using CATT. Of some 100,000 delta-chain clones listed, roughly 1.4% are singletons. Sequenced input: gamma-delta T cells from blood. The source of these receptors is a pool of human donors (malaria-infected and uninfected, not separated).

In its sample, this clone was seen a few times. TCRdb has a much larger clone's protein, which differs at residue 11 from the translation of this DNA, likely because of a read error; what is shown is the protein translated from the DNA. This chain links TRDV1 with TRDJ1; TRDD3 matches at 12 bases. TCRdb supplies no J gene; here it was assigned by aligning the nucleotide sequence to germline. Unmatched junction bases numbered 26, after V lost 4 bases and J lost 2 bases. Germline V CDR1 and CDR2: TSWWSYY, QGS. The CDR3 is 23 amino acids. In nucleotides, the CDR3 is TGTGCTCTTGGGGCTCGGCCTCTTCCTAATAATCTGGGGGATACGGGTTATACCGATAAACTCATCTTT. The encoded protein is CALGARPLPNNLGDTGYTDKLIF.

A few counts support this clone. The TCRdb record carries a much larger clone's protein, which differs from this DNA's translation at residue 10; a read error is the likely cause, and the protein listed here is the DNA translation. The rearrangement links TRDV2 to TRDJ1; 10 bases agree with TRDD3. Germline assignment: CDR1 GEAIGNYY and CDR2 EKD. The CDR3 has 22 residues. V was clipped by 0 bases and J by 2 bases; unmatched bases: 23. As DNA, the CDR3 is TGTGCCTGTGACACCTCCTTCCTTCCTCCCTCGCGCTGGGGGATAAGGACCGATAAACTCATCTTT. Translated: CACDTSFLPPSRWGIRTDKLIF.

Many counts were recorded for this clone. This sample includes further DNA sequences coding for the same CDR3. V usage is TRDV2 and J usage is TRDJ2; D gene ambiguous. Germline CDR1 is GEAIGNYY and CDR2 is EKD. Trimming removed 0 bases from V and 0 bases from J, with 19 bases in between. The CDR3 is made up of 19 amino acids. In DNA, the CDR3 is TGTGCCTGTGACACCTTAAGTACCGGACCCTTTGCTTTGACAGCACAACTCTTCTTT. It specifies CACDTLSTGPFALTAQLFF.

This clone was seen only a few times. TCRdb's listed protein matches a much larger clone and diverges from this DNA's translation at residue 3, likely through a read error; the protein shown comes from the DNA. The chain employs TRDV1 and TRDJ1, with D possibly being TRDD3 (5 bases). The J gene, not given by TCRdb, was assigned here from a germline match of the nucleotide sequence. Germline loops: CDR1 TSWWSYY, CDR2 QGS. The CDR3 contains 19 residues. The CDR3 DNA reads TGTGCTCGTGGGGAACGATTTACTCTAACCCTCGTGTACACCGATAAACTCATCTTT. Protein sequence: CARGERFTLTLVYTDKLIF.

Worth noting for this clone: TCRdb assigns this DNA the protein of a much larger clone, which departs from its translation at residue 13; this likely reflects a read error, and the protein shown comes from translating the DNA. The chain has TRDV1 and TRDJ1; D tentatively reads TRDD2 or TRDD3 (9 bases each). TCRdb leaves out the J gene; it was filled in here by matching the DNA to germline. Looked up from germline, CDR1 is TSWWSYY and CDR2 is QGS. The V end was cut by 2 bases, the J end by 3 bases, with 31 bases between. The CDR3 consists of 21 residues. CDR3 residues: CALGEYLPTYWGTRGADKLIF. As DNA, the CDR3 is TGTGCTCTTGGGGAATACCTTCCTACGTACTGGGGGACACGAGGCGCCGATAAACTCATCTTT.

Concerning this clone: This DNA's translation and the protein TCRdb lists, from a much larger clone, do not match at residue 4, likely due to a read error; the protein shown is translated from the DNA. The chain is built from TRDV2 and TRDJ1; 10 bases agree with TRDD3. Assignment of the J gene here rests on matching the DNA to germline, because TCRdb gives none. With V trimmed by 5 bases and J by 3 bases, 11 bases remained unmatched. CDR3 length equals 16 residues. Germline CDR1 reads GEAIGNYY; CDR2 reads EKD. CDR3 sequence reads: CACGTLWGIRADKLIF. The DNA of the CDR3 is TGTGCCTGTGGCACGCTCTGGGGGATAAGGGCCGATAAACTCATCTTT.

This clone was recorded many times. This chain uses TRDV1 with TRDJ3, with 7 positions matching TRDD3. Germline trimming cut 1 base from V and 2 bases from J; bases unmatched to any gene: 14. CDR3 length: 21 amino acids. The germline V gene has CDR1 TSWWSYY and CDR2 QGS. The CDR3 DNA follows: TGTGCTCTTGGGGAACGTCCGTTGGGGGAACCCTCTGCCTGGGACACCCGACAGATGTTTTTC. Amino acids: CALGERPLGEPSAWDTRQMFF.

This clone was picked up a small number of times. A read error is likely here: a far larger clone is one base away. Different DNA sequences within this sample yield the same CDR3. The V gene was identified as TRDV2, while no J gene was called; the table calls TRDD3, which could not be checked here. The CDR3 loop spans 19 amino acids. CDR1 is GEAIGNYY and CDR2 is EKD in the germline V gene. The CDR3 DNA reads TGTGCCTGTGACCCTCTTCCAGTCCGGATACCGGATCTCACCGATAAGCTCATCTTT. It encodes CACDPLPVRIPDLTDKLIF.

This clone was recorded a few times. A read error likely explains why the TCRdb protein, taken from a much larger clone, differs from this DNA's translation at residue 4; the protein shown is translated from the DNA. This CDR3 is CASSWSPYRRETDKLIF. CDR3 in DNA: TGTGCCTCTTCCTGGTCCCCGTATCGTAGGGAGACCGATAAACTCATCTTT. The chain joins TRDV3 to TRDJ1; tentative D call: TRDD2 (6 bases). In germline, CDR1 is TVYSNPD, CDR2 GDNSRS (reference sequence). Trimming took off 4 bases at V and 2 bases at J, with 26 bases between the two ends. The length of the CDR3 is 17 residues.

This clone was observed a handful of times. This chain's CDR3 is CALGELGPLRDSWWGRYTDKLIF. The CDR3 region has the DNA TGTGCTCTTGGGGAACTCGGGCCTCTCAGGGACTCGTGGTGGGGCAGGTACACCGATAAACTCATCTTT. The V gene is TRDV1, the J gene TRDJ1, with D perhaps TRDD3 (5 bases). The J gene, left out of TCRdb, was set here by checking the DNA against germline. Germline CDR1 is TSWWSYY and CDR2 is QGS. The CDR3 runs to 23 residues. The V and J ends lost 0 bases and 0 bases respectively, with 32 bases between them.

The table lists this clone with a few counts. Translating this DNA gives a protein that differs at residue 9 from the TCRdb one, which belongs to a much larger clone; a read error is likely, and the protein shown is this translation. This chain links TRDV1 with TRDJ1, with D maybe TRDD3 (6 bases). TCRdb records no J gene; here it was assigned by comparing the DNA to germline. V was cut by 5 bases and J by 7 bases, with 26 bases left in between. This CDR3 region has 17 residues. The germline gives CDR1 TSWWSYY, CDR2 QGS. In DNA, the CDR3 is TGTGCTCTTGGGACTCCTAGTGTGCCGGGGGAGGTCGGTAAACTCATCTTT. This sequence encodes CALGTPSVPGEVGKLIF.

This clone came up many times. This chain connects TRDV1 to TRDJ1; the match to TRDD3 covers 10 bases. With V trimmed by 3 bases and J by 5 bases, 12 bases remained unmatched. The CDR3 extends over 17 amino acids. Germline V gene lookup returns CDR1 TSWWSYY and CDR2 QGS. The CDR3 nucleotides read TGTGCTCTTGGGGATCTTCCTATACTGGGGGATCGGGATAAACTCATCTTT. Translation gives CALGDLPILGDRDKLIF.

This clone was seen repeatedly, ten times or more. One base away lies a much larger clone, so this may be a sequencing read error. At the DNA level, this CDR3 is encoded by other sequences in the same sample as well. V usage is TRDV2 and J usage is TRDJ3; 9 bases are a match to TRDD3. Assignment of the J gene here rests on matching the DNA to germline, because TCRdb gives none. The germline V gene has CDR1 GEAIGNYY and CDR2 EKD. This CDR3 has 21 amino acids. The CDR3 reads CACDTGPTGGPSSWDTRQMFF. The CDR3 region has the DNA TGTGCCTGTGACACCGGACCTACTGGGGGACCGAGCTCCTGGGACACTCGACAGATGTTTTTC.